A selection of T cell receptor beta chains follows, all from one sample in a study of blood T cells in healthy people across ages. TCRdb itself ran the 5' RACE reads through MiXCR, one entry per CDR3 protein. The sample consists of about 1,500,000 distinct CDR3 sequences, 28% of them appearing once. Sequencing used blood. These TCRs come from a woman aged 25 to 39 in good health. The CDR3 runs from the conserved cysteine through the conserved F or W. D genes are given only for firm matches. Clone size appears in some rows only: once, few, many, or a class for an expanded clone.

>-|TRBV7-2|many|TRBJ2-4
TGTGCCAGCAGCCTAGCAGGGGGGGGAAACATTCAGTACTTC
CASSLAGGGNIQYF
>-|TRBV10-3|-|TRBJ2-5
TGTGCCATCAGTGATGACGGACTACCATACCGAGAGACCCAGTACTTC
CAISDDGLPYRETQYF
>-|TRBV10-3|many|TRBJ2-1
TGTGCCATCAGTGGCGCACAGGGAGTGGGGTACAATGAGCAGTTCTTC
CAISGAQGVGYNEQFF
>-|TRBV29-1|-|TRBJ2-5
TGCAGCGTGAGCATTGCCAATGAGCAGTACTTC
CSVSIANEQYF
>TRBD2|TRBV7-6|many|TRBJ2-3
TGTGCCAGCAGCTTAGAGACTAGCGCAACAGATACGCAGTATTTT
CASSLETSATDTQYF
>TRBD2|TRBV10-2|-|TRBJ2-3
TGCGCCAGCAAGAGTGGGAGGGCCAGGGATACGCAGTATTTT
CASKSGRARDTQYF
>-|TRBV12-3/TRBV12-4|many|TRBJ2-4
TGTGCCAGCAGTTTGACGGGGCAAGACATTCAGTACTTC
CASSLTGQDIQYF
>-|TRBV9|-|TRBJ2-4
TGTGCCAGCAGCGCACACGGTGGTGGAGGGGGTCAGGACATTCAGTACTTC
CASSAHGGGGGQDIQYF
>-|TRBV27|many|TRBJ2-7
TGTGCCAGCGCGGACGGTTACGAGCAGTACTTC
CASADGYEQYF
>-|TRBV11-3|-|TRBJ2-1
TGTGCCAGCAGCTTGACTTTTCACCGGGACCGAAAATCGAGTTACAATGAGCAGTTCTTC
CASSLTFHRDRKSSYNEQFF
>-|TRBV4-2|many|TRBJ2-5
TGTGCCAGCAGCCAAGAAAGGGGCGGCCAAGAGACCCAGTACTTC
CASSQERGGQETQYF
>-|TRBV20-1|many|TRBJ2-3
TGCAGTGCTAGACCGGGCACAGATACGCAGTATTTT
CSARPGTDTQYF
>TRBD2|TRBV10-3|-|TRBJ2-1
TGTGCCATCAGTGAGAGGACTAGCGTCAATGAGCAGTTCTTC
CAISERTSVNEQFF
>-|TRBV12-3/TRBV12-4|few|TRBJ1-6
TGTGCCAGCAGTTCGGCAAATAATTCACCCCTCCACTTT
CASSSANNSPLHF
>TRBD2|TRBV4-1|-|TRBJ2-7
TGCGTCAGCAGCCAAGCTCCGGGGGGGCCATACGAGCAGTACTTC
CVSSQAPGGPYEQYF
>TRBD2|TRBV11-2|-|TRBJ2-1
TGTGCCAGCAGCTTCCTAGCGGGAGTGGCCTACAATGAGCAGTTCTTC
CASSFLAGVAYNEQFF
>TRBD1|TRBV7-7|few|TRBJ2-5
TGTGCCAGCAGCTACCAACAGGGGCGGCAAGGGACCCAGTACTTC
CASSYQQGRQGTQYF
>TRBD1|TRBV4-1|many|TRBJ1-4
TGCGCCAGCAGCCAGGGACAGGGGGATGAAAAACTGTTTTTT
CASSQGQGDEKLFF
>-|TRBV7-2|-|TRBJ2-7
TGTGCCAGCAGCCCTGACTGGGGCGAGTACGAGCAGTACTTC
CASSPDWGEYEQYF
>TRBD1|TRBV28|few|TRBJ2-2
TGTGCCAGTCACAGGGGGGACACCGGGGAGCTGTTTTTT
CASHRGDTGELFF
>-|TRBV20-1|-|TRBJ1-5
TGCAGTGCTAGAGCCAGGCTTAGCAATCAGCCCCAGCATTTT
CSARARLSNQPQHF
>-|TRBV7-2|-|TRBJ2-7
TGTGCCAGCAGCTATGGACGCCAGGATTACGAGCAGTACTTC
CASSYGRQDYEQYF
>-|TRBV4-1|-|TRBJ1-4
TGCGCCAGCAGCCAACTTCTGGTAATTACCATGGGGAAACTGTTTTTT
CASSQLLVITMGKLFF
>TRBD2|TRBV9|-|TRBJ2-1
TGTGCCAGCGGGCCGGGACTAGCGGGAAATGAGCAGTTCTTC
CASGPGLAGNEQFF
>-|TRBV29-1|-|TRBJ2-3
TGCAGCGTTACGCTAGGACAGTCCGGGTCGGATACGCAGTATTTT
CSVTLGQSGSDTQYF
>-|TRBV30|once|TRBJ2-1
TGTACCTGGAGTGTAATGCTGGGGGCTTACAATGAGCAGTTCTTC
CTWSVMLGAYNEQFF
>-|TRBV11-2|many|TRBJ2-3
TGTGCCAGCAGGGATACAGGGTGGATGATAGATACGCAGTATTTT
CASRDTGWMIDTQYF
>-|TRBV2|few|TRBJ2-1
TGTGCCAGCAGGGAAGACTCTAAGATTTACAATGAGCAGTTCTTC
CASREDSKIYNEQFF
>-|TRBV4-2|-|TRBJ2-7
TGTGCCAGCAGCCAAGGAGGGGGGACCTCCTACGAGCAGTACTTC
CASSQGGGTSYEQYF
>TRBD2|TRBV30|-|TRBJ2-1
TGTGCCTGGAGTACGACTAGCGGGGGGGCCAATGAGCAGTTCTTC
CAWSTTSGGANEQFF
>-|TRBV18|many|TRBJ2-3
TGTGCCAGCTCACCATACGAGAATACGCAGTATTTT
CASSPYENTQYF
>TRBD2|TRBV20-1|-|TRBJ2-1
TGCAGTGCAAGTGGGGCGGGGGGGCAGTTCTTC
CSASGAGGQFF
>-|TRBV14|few|TRBJ2-7
TGTGCCAGCGCGGGCAGGGCCCCCGAGCAGTACTTC
CASAGRAPEQYF
>-|TRBV27|few|TRBJ2-2
TGTGCCAGCAGTTCACTATACGGGGAGCTGTTTTTT
CASSSLYGELFF
>TRBD2|TRBV27|-|TRBJ2-5
TGTGCCAGCACCTCAAAGGGGACTAGCCAAGAGACCCAGTACTTC
CASTSKGTSQETQYF
>-|TRBV2|-|TRBJ2-1
TGTGCCAGCAGGGAAAGGACCGTGTACAATGAGCAGTTCTTC
CASRERTVYNEQFF
>TRBD1|TRBV3-1|-|TRBJ1-1
TGTGCCAGCAGCCCGGGGACAGGGGTCGGGTCTGGAACTGAAGCTTTCTTT
CASSPGTGVGSGTEAFF
>TRBD1|TRBV6-5|many|TRBJ1-4
TGTGCCAGCAGTTCAACAGGGGTAACTAATGAAAAACTGTTTTTT
CASSSTGVTNEKLFF
>-|TRBV29-1|few|TRBJ2-3
TGCAGCGTTGGTGTAGATACGCAGTATTTT
CSVGVDTQYF
>TRBD2|TRBV7-9|-|TRBJ2-7
TGTGCCAGCAGCCCGATTAGGGGGACTAGTTTCTACGAGCAGTACTTC
CASSPIRGTSFYEQYF
>-|TRBV6-2/TRBV6-3|-|TRBJ2-2
TGTGCCAGCACGACAGGGAACACCGGGGAGCTGTTTTTT
CASTTGNTGELFF
>-|TRBV9|few|TRBJ1-1
TGTGCCAGCAGCCCCGTGGGGGAGGACACTGAAGCTTTCTTT
CASSPVGEDTEAFF
>-|TRBV6-5|many|TRBJ2-7
TGTGCCAGCAGTTACTCGGAGTCCTTCGAGCAGTACTTC
CASSYSESFEQYF
>TRBD1|TRBV5-1|-|TRBJ2-3
TGCGCCAGCAGCTTAACAACAGGGGGCGGGGATACGCAGTATTTT
CASSLTTGGGDTQYF
>TRBD2|TRBV9|few|TRBJ2-1
TGTGCCAGCAGCGCCCTTGGCGGGAGTAGCAATGAGCAGTTCTTC
CASSALGGSSNEQFF
>-|TRBV20-1|-|TRBJ2-1
TGCAGTGCTACCAAACCGAGCTCCTACAATGAGCAGTTCTTC
CSATKPSSYNEQFF
>-|TRBV12-3/TRBV12-4|few|TRBJ2-1
TGTGCCAGCAGATCGGGCCGGAATCCCTACAATGAGCAGTTCTTC
CASRSGRNPYNEQFF
>-|TRBV7-3|-|TRBJ2-1
TGTGCCAGCAGCTTAAGGGTCCCGGGGGGCCGTATCTTC
CASSLRVPGGRIF
>TRBD2|TRBV28|-|TRBJ2-7
TGTGCCAGCAGCCCCCCAGCGGGGGGCGCCTACGAGCAGTACTTC
CASSPPAGGAYEQYF
>-|TRBV28|few|TRBJ2-7
TGTGCCAGCAGTCCCAGGGACCGATACTACGCGGGGCAGTACTTC
CASSPRDRYYAGQYF
>-|TRBV18|few|TRBJ2-7
TGTACCAGCTCACCATCCTCCTACGAGCAGTACTTC
CTSSPSSYEQYF
>TRBD1|TRBV18|many|TRBJ2-3
TGTGCCAGCTCACCGACAGGGGGAGATACGCAGTATTTT
CASSPTGGDTQYF